These 28 T cell receptor beta chains came from one sample sequenced in a study of blood T cells in healthy people across ages. A sample-barcoded 5' primer and a J-beta primer mix were used in a second PCR of roughly 7 to 11 cycles. MiXCR, applied by TCRdb to the 5' RACE reads, yields one record per CDR3 protein. The data hold under 800,000 distinct CDR3 sequences, with around 46% observed a single time. Material: blood. These receptor sequences come from an older woman in good health.

This sequence joins TRBV5-1 and TRBJ2-7; 10 positions match TRBD1. Trimming at V came to 4 bases and at J to 7 bases, leaving 14 bases not matched to a gene. CDR3 length: 16 residues. Per the germline V gene, CDR1 is SGHRS and CDR2 is YFSETQ. CDR3 in DNA: TGCGCCAGCAGCCGGACAGGGGGGACTCCCAGTACTGAGCAGTACTTC. The encoded protein is CASSRTGGTPSTEQYF.

In this sample, this clonotype turned up many times. The V gene is TRBV12-3 or TRBV12-4, the J gene TRBJ1-2; the D gene is possibly TRBD1 (5 bases). Trimming shortened V by 3 bases and J by 4 bases, and 9 bases separated the two germline ends. This CDR3 has 13 residues. In DNA, the CDR3 is TGTGCCAGCAGTTTGGGGGAAAGCTATGGCTACACCTTC. Translation gives CASSLGESYGYTF.

In its sample, this clonotype was seen a few times. This sequence joins TRBV11-2 and TRBJ2-7, with 8 bases identical to TRBD1. The CDR3 extends over 14 amino acids. The V segment lost 2 bases and the J segment 3 bases; nucleotides outside the gene matches: 3. Germline V gene lookup returns CDR1 SGHAT and CDR2 FQNNGV. CDR3 residues: CASSLSDRGYEQYF. The CDR3 DNA reads as TGTGCCAGCAGCTTAAGTGACAGGGGCTACGAGCAGTACTTC.

The V gene is TRBV4-3, the J gene TRBJ2-4; D call uncertain. The end of the DNA aligns better with TRBJ2-7, so the J call may be wrong. The CDR3 has 13 residues. CDR1 and CDR2 (germline): LGHNA, YSLEER. Here the CDR3 DNA reads TGCGCCAGCAGCCCCGACATTCTCTACGAGCAGTACTTC. Amino acids: CASSPDILYEQYF.

This clonotype was counted a few times. J is TRBJ2-1 and V is TRBV28; the match to TRBD1 covers 8 bases. The CDR3 is 17 residues long. Germline CDR1 and CDR2: MDHEN and SYDVKM. With V trimmed by 3 bases and J by 0 bases, 7 bases remained unmatched. In DNA, the CDR3 is TGTGCCAGCAGTTTCCGGACAGGGAAGGGCTCCTACAATGAGCAGTTCTTC. Translating it yields CASSFRTGKGSYNEQFF.

This chain uses TRBV3-1 with TRBJ2-3; the D is unclear. V shed 1 base and J shed 3 bases, with 8 bases lying between them. From germline, CDR1 is LGHDT and CDR2 YNNKEL (reference sequence). This CDR3 region has 14 residues. CDR3 in DNA: TGTGCCAGCAGCCAAGGGCCGAAAACAGATACGCAGTATTTT. Encoded protein: CASSQGPKTDTQYF.

The chain recombines TRBV7-2 with TRBJ2-5; D might be TRBD1 (5 bases). The V end was cut by 1 base, the J end by 3 bases, with 9 bases between. This CDR3 region has 14 residues. From germline, CDR1 is SGHTA and CDR2 FQGNSA. The CDR3 sequence is CASSLVAREETQYF. The CDR3 DNA reads TGTGCCAGCAGCTTAGTGGCCAGGGAAGAGACCCAGTACTTC. Full variable domain (outside the CDR3, taken from reference TRBV7-2 and TRBJ2-5): GAGVSQSPSNKVTEKGKDVELRCDPISGHTALYWYRQSLGQGLEFLIYFQGNSAPDKSGLPSDRFSAERTGGSVSTLTIQRTQQEDSAVYLCASSLVAREETQYFGPGTRLLVL.

Remarks on this clonotype: A junction boundary mismatches the germline segment, possibly from a read error. V usage is TRBV10-3 and J usage is TRBJ1-1, with TRBD1 matching over 10 bases. The CDR3 sequence is 13 residues long. CDR1 is ENHRY, CDR2 SYGVKD, per germline. The CDR3 region has the DNA TGTACCATCAGTAGGGGACAGGGGACTGAAGCTTTCTTT. The encoded protein is CTISRGQGTEAFF.

This sequence joins TRBV7-9 and TRBJ2-6; the D is unclear. Germline CDR1 reads SEHNR; CDR2 reads FQNEAQ (reference sequence). V was shortened by 3 bases and J by 12 bases, with 6 bases between the two germline ends. This CDR3 comprises 11 residues. In nucleotides, the CDR3 is TGTGCCAGCAGCTTGAACACCGTCCTGACTTTC. Protein: CASSLNTVLTF.

This clonotype has a handful of counts. The rearrangement joins TRBV27 to TRBJ1-5; D gene unclear. CDR1 MNHEY and CDR2 SMNVEV come from the germline V gene (reference sequence). Trimming took off 5 bases at V and 5 bases at J, with 19 bases between the two ends. The CDR3 runs to 16 residues. In DNA, the CDR3 is TGTGCCAGCAGTCCTCAAGGTCTTGTTGCGGATCAGCCCCAGCATTTT. It yields the protein CASSPQGLVADQPQHF.

This chain uses TRBV20-1 with TRBJ2-1; TRBD2 aligns across 7 bases. The CDR3 loop spans 15 amino acids. Germline assignment: CDR1 DFQATT and CDR2 SNEGSKA (reference sequence). J lost 0 bases, V lost 6 bases, and 8 bases had no gene match. The CDR3 DNA reads TGCAGTGCACTTGCCGGGACTAACTCCTACAATGAGCAGTTCTTC. It is translated as CSALAGTNSYNEQFF.

As regards this clonotype: A much more abundant neighbour one base away suggests this may be a read error. The chain uses TRBV10-3 and TRBJ2-7; no clear D. Germline lookup yields CDR1 ENHRY and CDR2 SYGVKD. The V and J ends lost 2 bases and 7 bases respectively, with 15 bases between them. This CDR3 is built from 14 residues. The CDR3: CAISEEHSCNEQYF. CDR3 DNA: TGTGCCATCAGTGAGGAGCATTCCTGCAATGAGCAGTACTTC.

The chain employs TRBV6-6 and TRBJ2-1; D is possibly TRBD2 (6 bases). Germline V gene data show CDR1 as MNHNY and CDR2 as SVGAGI (reference sequence). Trimming shortened V by 10 bases and J by 6 bases, and 19 bases separated the two germline ends. The CDR3 is 14 residues long. In DNA, the CDR3 is TGTGCCATCCCGGGGAAGCGGGTCTTCAATGAGCAGTTCTTC. Translated, it gives CAIPGKRVFNEQFF.

In its sample, this clonotype was seen once. One end of the junction does not line up with germline, which may come from a read error. This sequence joins TRBV7-3 and TRBJ2-1, with 12 bases aligning to TRBD2. The CDR3 runs to 16 residues. CDR1 and CDR2 from the germline V gene are SGHTA and FQGTGA. The CDR3 coding sequence is TGTGCCAGCAGCTTAAGACTAGCGGGAGAAAGCAATGGGCAGTTCTTC. Protein product: CASSLRLAGESNGQFF.

This rearrangement joins TRBV11-2 to TRBJ2-1; 7 positions match TRBD2. The CDR3 runs 16 residues. Trimming removed 0 bases from V and 8 bases from J; junction bases left unmatched: 10. Germline CDR1 reads SGHAT; CDR2 reads FQNNGV. The CDR3 is CASSLDLAAGVDEQFF. CDR3 coding DNA: TGTGCCAGCAGCTTAGATCTAGCGGCCGGGGTTGATGAGCAGTTCTTC.

The V call is TRBV10-3, the J call TRBJ2-5; D may be TRBD2 (6 bases). This CDR3 has 15 amino acids. Germline CDR1 reads ENHRY; CDR2 reads SYGVKD. The V gene lost 9 bases and the J gene lost 11 bases, with 28 bases spanning the gap. The CDR3 DNA follows: TGTGCCATTGCGGGCCTTACGGGAGAAGGAAATGAGCAGTACTTC. Encoded protein: CAIAGLTGEGNEQYF.

The chain links TRBV7-8 to TRBJ2-7, with 10 bases matching TRBD2. Germline V gene lookup returns CDR1 SGHVS and CDR2 FQNEAQ. The CDR3 has 15 amino acids. The ends lost 4 bases at V and 4 bases at J; junction bases unmatched: 7. The CDR3 DNA is TGTGCCAGCAGCTCGTCTAGCGGGAGTGGTTACGAGCAGTACTTC. It is translated as CASSSSSGSGYEQYF.

V is TRBV11-2 and J is TRBJ2-7; either TRBD1 or TRBD2 may supply D (5 bases each). The CDR3 is 15 residues long. Looked up from germline, CDR1 is SGHAT and CDR2 is FQNNGV. Between the trimmed V and J ends, which lost 6 bases and 3 bases, there was a span of 18 bases. The CDR3: CASRPIPGPFYEQYF. Here the CDR3 DNA reads TGTGCCAGCAGACCTATTCCGGGACCATTCTACGAGCAGTACTTC.

The CDR3 loop reads CSARASGRAGRTDTQYF. CDR3 coding DNA: TGCAGTGCTAGGGCCAGCGGGAGGGCCGGGAGGACAGATACGCAGTATTTT. This chain links TRBV20-1 with TRBJ2-3; 10 nucleotides match TRBD2. V was clipped by 3 bases and J by 3 bases; unmatched bases: 12. Germline V CDR1 and CDR2: DFQATT, SNEGSKA (reference sequence). CDR3 size: 17 residues.

CDR3 sequence (DNA): TGTGCCAGCAGTTACTCGAGGGCTAGCGGGGGGCTCAACGAGCAGTACTTC. Translation gives CASSYSRASGGLNEQYF. This chain uses TRBV6-5 with TRBJ2-7; TRBD2 matches 11 bases. V was pared by 0 bases and J by 5 bases, with 9 bases of the junction left unmatched. The CDR3 spans 17 residues. The germline V gene encodes CDR1 MNHEY and CDR2 SVGAGI.

The rearrangement uses TRBV5-1 and TRBJ2-1; 7 positions match TRBD1. The CDR3 sequence is 16 residues long. Unmatched junction bases numbered 7, after V lost 4 bases and J lost 0 bases. The germline CDR1 and CDR2 sequences are SGHRS and YFSETQ. The DNA of the CDR3 is TGCGCCAGCAGCCCCGGGACAGCTTCCTCCTACAATGAGCAGTTCTTC. Translation: CASSPGTASSYNEQFF.

This clonotype occurred a few times. The V and J genes are TRBV20-1 and TRBJ2-1, with 14 bases matching TRBD2. V gave up 5 bases and J gave up 3 bases; unmatched junction bases: 6. CDR3 length: 16 amino acids. The germline gives CDR1 DFQATT, CDR2 SNEGSKA (reference sequence). Here the CDR3 reads CSASGLAGGFYNEQFF. DNA of the CDR3: TGCAGTGCTTCCGGACTAGCGGGAGGATTCTACAATGAGCAGTTCTTC.

This clonotype showed up just a few times. V and J are TRBV9 and TRBJ2-6; TRBD1 agrees at 8 bases. CDR1 is SGDLS, CDR2 YYNGEE, per germline. This CDR3 contains 18 residues. After removal of 0 bases from V and 3 bases from J, the junction contained 8 bases not matched to a gene. The CDR3 DNA reads as TGTGCCAGCAGCGTAGTACTTGGACAGGGATATGGGGCCAACGTCCTGACTTTC. It yields the protein CASSVVLGQGYGANVLTF.

The V call is TRBV20-1, the J call TRBJ1-6, with no clear D. Germline CDR1 and CDR2: DFQATT and SNEGSKA (reference sequence). This CDR3 has 16 residues. V lost 0 bases and J lost 5, with 14 bases in between. The CDR3 spells CSARDPTRDNNSPLHF. The CDR3 nucleotides read TGCAGTGCTAGAGACCCTACACGGGATAATAATTCACCCCTCCACTTT.

This clonotype was seen only once. The chain carries TRBV5-5 and TRBJ1-6; D gene uncertain. CDR3 length: 15 amino acids. V was shortened by 4 bases and J by 12 bases, with 20 bases between the two germline ends. Germline values: CDR1 SGHKS, CDR2 YYEKEE (reference sequence). The CDR3: CASSGGRTLGLPLHF. The CDR3 DNA sequence: TGTGCCAGCAGCGGCGGGAGGACGCTAGGGTTACCCCTCCACTTT.

The gene calls are TRBV6-6 and TRBJ2-1, with 7 bases aligning to TRBD2. The CDR3 has 13 amino acids. Germline CDR1 is MNHNY and CDR2 is SVGAGI (reference sequence). V was clipped by 5 bases and J by 9 bases; unmatched bases: 7. CDR3 bases: TGTGCCAGCAGTAGCGGGACTTTGAGTGAGCAGTTCTTC. This gives the protein CASSSGTLSEQFF.

The rearrangement links TRBV20-1 to TRBJ1-1; tentative D call: TRBD1 (5 bases). Germline V CDR1 and CDR2: DFQATT, SNEGSKA (reference sequence). The CDR3 length is 15 residues. Trimming shortened V by 4 bases and J by 5 bases, and 20 bases separated the two germline ends. The CDR3: CSAKKTVWGTTEAFF. The CDR3 DNA follows: TGCAGTGCTAAAAAGACAGTTTGGGGGACTACTGAAGCTTTCTTT.

This clonotype appeared a few times. The chain uses TRBV2 and TRBJ2-5, with D possibly being TRBD2 (5 bases). Trimming removed 7 bases from V and 6 bases from J, with 18 bases in between. The CDR3 has 14 residues. Germline loops: CDR1 SNHLY, CDR2 FYNNEI. CDR3 coding DNA: TGTGCCAGCATCGAGGGTACGGCTCAGCAGACCCAGTACTTC. Protein: CASIEGTAQQTQYF. The full variable domain, with the rest looked up from reference TRBV2 and TRBJ2-5, is EPEVTQTPSHQVTQMGQEVILRCVPISNHLYFYWYRQILGQKVEFLVSFYNNEISEKSEIFDDQFSVERPDGSNFTLKIRSTKLEDSAMYFCASIEGTAQQTQYFGPGTRLLVL.